These 26 T cell receptor beta chains share one sample of origin, sequenced in a study of T cells after yellow fever vaccination. Each CDR3 protein is one row after TCRdb ran MiXCR on the 5' RACE reads. Seen here are about 300,000 distinct CDR3 sequences, 6.5% to 8.5% observed once, and the top ten hold roughly 19%. Sequenced here: PBMCs, sampled roughly 46 days after the first yellow fever vaccination. The source of these receptors is a man aged 18 to 35 who received the YFV17D yellow fever vaccine.

The chain employs TRBV20-1 and TRBJ1-4; no reliable D call. V was cut by 6 bases and J by 0 bases, with 11 bases left in between. Germline V lookup: CDR1 DFQATT, CDR2 SNEGSKA (reference sequence). The CDR3 totals 14 residues. CDR3 sequence reads: CSAARSATNEKLFF. CDR3 bases: TGCAGTGCCGCGCGATCTGCAACTAATGAAAAACTGTTTTTT.

The rearrangement links TRBV20-1 to TRBJ2-1; D possibly corresponds to TRBD2 (6 bases). The CDR3 runs to 14 residues. V dropped 5 bases and J dropped 3 bases, with 14 bases sitting between them. Germline CDR1 reads DFQATT; CDR2 reads SNEGSKA (reference sequence). CDR3 sequence: CSAPRGTFYNEQFF. The CDR3 DNA is TGCAGTGCTCCTCGGGGGACCTTCTACAATGAGCAGTTCTTC.

This clonotype turned up a few times. V gene TRBV20-1 combines with J gene TRBJ2-3; 13 bases match TRBD2. CDR1 and CDR2 from the germline V gene are DFQATT and SNEGSKA (reference sequence). This CDR3 spans 16 amino acids. J gave up 3 bases and V 3 bases, and 6 bases lay outside the gene matches. CDR3: CSASVSGLAGTDTQYF. In DNA, the CDR3 is TGCAGTGCTAGTGTTTCGGGACTAGCGGGAACAGATACGCAGTATTTT.

CDR3 DNA: TGTGCCAGCAGCTTAGGGGCCGAAGATACGCAGTATTTT. Protein product: CASSLGAEDTQYF. The chain has TRBV7-2 and TRBJ2-3; D gene unclear. V was trimmed by 1 base and J by 5 bases, leaving 7 bases between them. Germline assignment: CDR1 SGHTA and CDR2 FQGNSA. The CDR3 spans 13 residues.

This clonotype was recorded a few times. This chain uses TRBV5-1 with TRBJ2-1, with 10 bases fitting TRBD2. Germline assignment: CDR1 SGHRS and CDR2 YFSETQ. Trimming at V came to 1 base and at J to 7 bases, leaving 11 bases not matched to a gene. The CDR3 is 17 residues long. DNA for the CDR3: TGCGCCAGCAGCTTGCCCGAGACTAGCGGGTGGTATAATGAGCAGTTCTTC. Translation: CASSLPETSGWYNEQFF.

This clonotype was recorded a few times. This chain connects TRBV5-1 to TRBJ1-1; D is unclear. V lost 2 bases, J lost 3 bases, and 8 bases lay in between. Germline V gene lookup returns CDR1 SGHRS and CDR2 YFSETQ. This CDR3 region has 13 residues. The CDR3 DNA is TGCGCCAGCAGCTTTAGGCAGGACACTGAAGCTTTCTTT. Its protein is CASSFRQDTEAFF.

This chain joins TRBV29-1 and TRBJ1-1; D is possibly TRBD1 (5 bases). V lost 7 bases and J 1 base, leaving 13 bases between the germline ends. This CDR3 is 13 amino acids long. The germline V gene has CDR1 SQVTM and CDR2 ANQGSEA. For the CDR3, the DNA is TGCAGCGCAGAAACGGGGCAGAACACTGAAGCTTTCTTT. Protein sequence: CSAETGQNTEAFF.

The genes are TRBV12-3 or TRBV12-4 and TRBJ2-7, with a tentative D call TRBD1 (6 bases). V lost 6 bases and J lost 3, with 12 bases in between. CDR3 length equals 13 residues. The CDR3 sequence: CASRTGTYYEQYF. CDR3 nucleotides: TGTGCCAGCAGGACAGGTACTTACTACGAGCAGTACTTC.

V and J are TRBV4-3 and TRBJ2-2; either TRBD1 or TRBD2 may fit D (5 bases each). This CDR3 has 14 amino acids. Trimming took off 4 bases at V and 8 bases at J, with 14 bases between the two ends. The germline gives CDR1 LGHNA, CDR2 YSLEER. CDR3 sequence reads: CASSRLSGGGELFF. CDR3 coding DNA: TGCGCCAGCAGCCGACTAAGTGGGGGAGGGGAGCTGTTTTTT.

This clonotype was observed a few times. The J gene is TRBJ1-3, the V gene TRBV7-3; unclear D gene. Germline CDR1 and CDR2: SGHTA and FQGTGA. This CDR3 is built from 13 residues. The V and J ends lost 8 bases and 4 bases respectively, with 12 bases between them. Here the CDR3 reads CASGDVLGNTIYF. CDR3 nucleotide sequence: TGTGCCAGCGGAGACGTGCTGGGAAACACCATATATTTT. Full variable domain (rest looked up from reference TRBV7-3 and TRBJ1-3): GAGVSQTPSNKVTEKGKYVELRCDPISGHTALYWYRQSLGQGPEFLIYFQGTGAADDSGLPNDRFFAVRPEGSVSTLKIQRTERGDSAVYLCASGDVLGNTIYFGEGSWLTVV.

This clonotype was seen a handful of times. The J gene is TRBJ1-2, the V gene TRBV20-1; TRBD1 might be the D (5 bases). V lost 0 bases and J lost 4, with 12 bases in between. The CDR3 is 14 residues long. Germline CDR1 reads DFQATT; CDR2 reads SNEGSKA (reference sequence). The CDR3 sequence: CSARDMRGPYGYTF. Here the CDR3 DNA reads TGCAGTGCTAGAGATATGAGGGGTCCCTATGGCTACACCTTC.

This clonotype was counted between two and nine times. This rearrangement joins TRBV4-1 to TRBJ2-7; D unclear. Looked up from germline, CDR1 is MGHRA and CDR2 is YSYEKL. The CDR3 totals 17 residues. V was shortened by 0 bases and J by 3 bases, with 18 bases between the two germline ends. As DNA, the CDR3 is TGCGCCAGCAGCCAAGAAGGCCTACAATCCTACTACTACGAGCAGTACTTC. This codes for CASSQEGLQSYYYEQYF.

The genes are TRBV5-4 and TRBJ2-4; D perhaps matches TRBD2 (6 bases). Looked up from germline, CDR1 is SGHNT and CDR2 is YYREEE (reference sequence). The CDR3 spans 13 residues. Trimming pared 9 bases from V and 2 bases from J, leaving 12 bases between. The CDR3 DNA reads TGTGCCACCTGGGAGGTTCCCAAAAACATTCAGTACTTC. It codes for CATWEVPKNIQYF.

The table lists this clonotype with a few counts. The chain is built from TRBV7-2 and TRBJ2-3; TRBD2 matches 8 bases. The germline V gene encodes CDR1 SGHTA and CDR2 FQGNSA. CDR3 length: 18 residues. V lost 0 bases and J lost 2; bases outside the gene matches: 10. The CDR3 nucleotides read TGTGCCAGCAGCTTAGCCGGCGGGGGGCGAGGATCCACAGATACGCAGTATTTT. Translation gives CASSLAGGGRGSTDTQYF.

Notes on this clonotype: Relative to the germline gene, one junction end is altered; a read error may explain this. This rearrangement joins TRBV27 to TRBJ1-2; D is unclear. Germline CDR1 MNHEY, CDR2 SMNVEV (reference sequence). The CDR3 extends over 14 amino acids. The CDR3 loop reads CASSISGTNYGYTF. The CDR3 coding sequence is TGTGCCAGCAGTATATCCGGGACTAACTATGGCTACACCTTC.

The rearrangement links TRBV10-2 to TRBJ2-7; no clear D gene. Trimming stripped 3 bases from V and 0 bases from J, with 9 bases between. Looked up from germline, CDR1 is WSHSY and CDR2 is SAAADI. The CDR3 is 14 residues long. The CDR3 nucleotides are TGCGCCAGCAGTGAAGGACGGAACTCCTACGAGCAGTACTTC. This codes for CASSEGRNSYEQYF.

This chain joins TRBV6-2 or TRBV6-3 and TRBJ1-2, with unresolved D. This CDR3 has 13 residues. V was clipped by 0 bases and J by 3 bases, with 5 bases between them. Germline CDR1 reads MNHEY; CDR2 reads SVGEGT. CDR3 loop: CASSYSPYYGYTF. CDR3 nucleotides: TGTGCCAGCAGTTACTCACCGTACTATGGCTACACCTTC.

The chain joins TRBV20-1 to TRBJ1-1; TRBD1 matches at 8 bases. The CDR3 consists of 18 residues. Germline V lookup: CDR1 DFQATT, CDR2 SNEGSKA (reference sequence). V trimming: 5 bases; J trimming: 6 bases; junction bases outside the gene matches: 23. The CDR3 loop reads CSAPSGTGSFQWASEAFF. The CDR3, as DNA: TGCAGTGCTCCTTCCGGGACAGGATCCTTTCAGTGGGCTTCTGAAGCTTTCTTT.

This clonotype has only a few counts. The V and J genes are TRBV27 and TRBJ1-5; D ambiguous. The CDR3 is 13 residues long. Germline V gene data show CDR1 as MNHEY and CDR2 as SMNVEV (reference sequence). V gave up 4 bases and J gave up 3 bases, with 7 bases separating them. CDR3 protein: CASSSLLNQPQHF. The DNA of the CDR3 is TGTGCCAGCAGTTCACTCCTCAATCAGCCCCAGCATTTT.

This clonotype was detected many times. The genes are TRBV4-2 and TRBJ1-1; no firm D call. In germline, CDR1 is LGHNA, CDR2 YNFKEQ. The CDR3 sequence is 14 residues long. The V gene lost 0 bases and the J gene lost 5 bases, with 10 bases spanning the gap. CDR3 in amino acids: CASSQDRVWTEAFF. The CDR3 region has the DNA TGTGCCAGCAGCCAAGATCGGGTTTGGACTGAAGCTTTCTTT.

This clonotype was observed a handful of times. The V gene is TRBV20-1, the J gene TRBJ2-3; 15 nucleotides align to TRBD2. V shed 6 bases and J 3 bases; nucleotides not matched to a gene: 7. The length of the CDR3 is 16 residues. Germline CDR1 reads DFQATT; CDR2 reads SNEGSKA (reference sequence). For the CDR3, the DNA is TGCAGTGCGTCCGCCGGGACTAGCGGGGGGACAGATACGCAGTATTTT. It yields the protein CSASAGTSGGTDTQYF.

This clonotype was recorded a few times. The CDR3 DNA follows: TGCAGCGTTGGGACAGGGCTAACCGGGGAGCTGTTTTTT. It is translated as CSVGTGLTGELFF. The chain has TRBV29-1 and TRBJ2-2; 8 positions match TRBD1. The junction had 3 bases not matched to a gene; V was cut back by 4 bases and J by 5 bases. Germline V gives CDR1 SQVTM, CDR2 ANQGSEA. The CDR3 loop spans 13 amino acids.

This clonotype was found a few times. The CDR3 loop is CASSSSGGRSRNEQFF. The CDR3 nucleotides read TGTGCCAGCAGCTCCTCCGGGGGCCGCAGTAGGAATGAGCAGTTCTTC. This chain joins TRBV7-9 and TRBJ2-1; D could derive from TRBD1 or TRBD2 (6 bases each). This CDR3 is built from 16 residues. The germline CDR1 and CDR2 sequences are SEHNR and FQNEAQ (reference sequence). Trimming took 4 bases from V and 7 from J, leaving 20 bases between them.

The J gene is TRBJ1-2, the V gene TRBV25-1, with D uncertain. CDR1 and CDR2 (germline): MGHDK, SYGVNS. Trimming took off 3 bases at V and 8 bases at J, with 16 bases between the two ends. The CDR3 totals 14 residues. DNA of the CDR3: TGTGCCAGCAGTGATGTCGAGAACCGCCCCGGCTACACCTTC. Translated, it gives CASSDVENRPGYTF.

CDR3 amino acids: CASSLDDVGREELFF. For the CDR3, the DNA is TGTGCCAGCAGCCTGGATGATGTGGGGCGCGAGGAGCTGTTTTTT. The J gene is TRBJ2-2, the V gene TRBV12-3 or TRBV12-4, with D maybe TRBD1 (5 bases). Trimming pared 6 bases from V and 10 bases from J, leaving 21 bases between. This CDR3 region has 15 residues.

This clonotype was observed many times. The J gene is TRBJ2-4, the V gene TRBV6-2 or TRBV6-3; D not certain. The CDR3 consists of 12 residues. Germline V lookup: CDR1 MNHEY, CDR2 SVGEGT. Trimming pared 2 bases from V and 6 bases from J, leaving 5 bases between. CDR3 nucleotides: TGTGCCAGCAGTTACACCGGAAACATTCAGTACTTC. Translation: CASSYTGNIQYF.